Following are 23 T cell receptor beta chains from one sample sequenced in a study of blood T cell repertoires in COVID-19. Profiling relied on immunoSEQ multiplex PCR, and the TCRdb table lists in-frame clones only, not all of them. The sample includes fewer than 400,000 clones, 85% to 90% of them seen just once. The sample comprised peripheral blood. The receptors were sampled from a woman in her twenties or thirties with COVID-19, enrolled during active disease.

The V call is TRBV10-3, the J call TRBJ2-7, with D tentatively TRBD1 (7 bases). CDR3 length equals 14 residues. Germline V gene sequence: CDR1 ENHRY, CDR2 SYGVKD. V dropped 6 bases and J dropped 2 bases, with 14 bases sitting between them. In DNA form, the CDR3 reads TGTGCCATCAGCCGGACAGGCGGGACCTACGAGCAGTACTTC. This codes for CAISRTGGTYEQYF.

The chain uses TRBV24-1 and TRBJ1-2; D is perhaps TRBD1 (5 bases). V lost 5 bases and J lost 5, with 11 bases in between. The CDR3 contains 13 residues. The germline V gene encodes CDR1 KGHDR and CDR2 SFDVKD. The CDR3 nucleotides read TGTGCCACCAGTGTGGGGGGTAGGTATGGCTACACCTTC. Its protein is CATSVGGRYGYTF.

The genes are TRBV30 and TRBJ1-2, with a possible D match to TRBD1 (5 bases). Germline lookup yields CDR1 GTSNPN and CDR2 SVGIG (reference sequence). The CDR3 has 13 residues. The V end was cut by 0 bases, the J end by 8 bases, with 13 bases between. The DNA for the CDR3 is TGTGCCTGGAGTGTAGGAGGGACTATGGGCTACACCTTC. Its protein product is CAWSVGGTMGYTF. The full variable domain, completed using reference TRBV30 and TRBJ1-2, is SQTIHQWPATLVQPVGSPLSLECTVEGTSNPNLYWYRQAAGRGLQLLFYSVGIGQISSEVPQNLSASRPQDRQFILSSKKLLLSDSGFYLCAWSVGGTMGYTFGSGTRLTVV.

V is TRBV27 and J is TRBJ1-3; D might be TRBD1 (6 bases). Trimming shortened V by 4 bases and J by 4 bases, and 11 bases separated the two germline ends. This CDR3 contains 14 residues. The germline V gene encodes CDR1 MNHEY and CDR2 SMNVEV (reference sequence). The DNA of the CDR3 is TGTGCCAGCAGTTACCGGGGGGGCGGAAACACCATATATTTT. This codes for CASSYRGGGNTIYF.

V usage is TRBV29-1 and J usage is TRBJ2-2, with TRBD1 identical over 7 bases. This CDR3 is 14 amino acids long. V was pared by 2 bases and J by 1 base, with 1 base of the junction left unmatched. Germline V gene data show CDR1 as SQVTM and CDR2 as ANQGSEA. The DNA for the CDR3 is TGCAGCGTTGAAAGGACAGGGAACACCGGGGAGCTGTTTTTT. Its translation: CSVERTGNTGELFF.

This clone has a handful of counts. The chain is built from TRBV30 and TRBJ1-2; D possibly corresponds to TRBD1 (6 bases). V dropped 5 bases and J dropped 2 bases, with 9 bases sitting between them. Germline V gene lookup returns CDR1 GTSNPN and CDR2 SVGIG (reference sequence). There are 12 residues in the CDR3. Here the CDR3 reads CAWGGQNYGYTF. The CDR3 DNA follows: TGTGCCTGGGGAGGACAGAACTATGGCTACACCTTC.

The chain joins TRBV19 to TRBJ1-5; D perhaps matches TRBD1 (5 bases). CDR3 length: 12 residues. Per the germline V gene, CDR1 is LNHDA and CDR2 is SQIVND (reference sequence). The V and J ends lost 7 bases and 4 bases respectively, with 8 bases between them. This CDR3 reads CASNDRNQPQHF. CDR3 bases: TGTGCCAGTAACGACAGAAATCAGCCCCAGCATTTT.

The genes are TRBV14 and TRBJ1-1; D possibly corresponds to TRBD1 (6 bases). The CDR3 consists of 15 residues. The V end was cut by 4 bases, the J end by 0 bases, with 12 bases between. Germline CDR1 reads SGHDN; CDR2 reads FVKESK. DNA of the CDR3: TGTGCCAGCAGCCCCCTGACAGGACTGAACACTGAAGCTTTCTTT. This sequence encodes CASSPLTGLNTEAFF.

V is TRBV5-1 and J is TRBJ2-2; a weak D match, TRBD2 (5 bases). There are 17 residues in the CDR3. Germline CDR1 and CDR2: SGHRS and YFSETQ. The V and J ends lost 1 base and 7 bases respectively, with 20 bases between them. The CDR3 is CASSLLANRVKGGELFF. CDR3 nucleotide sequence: TGCGCCAGCAGCTTGCTAGCTAACCGAGTGAAGGGCGGGGAGCTGTTTTTT.

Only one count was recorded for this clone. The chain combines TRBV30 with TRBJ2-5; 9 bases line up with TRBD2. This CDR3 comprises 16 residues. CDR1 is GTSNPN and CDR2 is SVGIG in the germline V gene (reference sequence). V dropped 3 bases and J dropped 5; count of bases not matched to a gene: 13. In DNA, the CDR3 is TGTGCCTGGAGCCCGGGACTAGCTACACCGGGGGAGACCCAGTACTTC. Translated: CAWSPGLATPGETQYF.

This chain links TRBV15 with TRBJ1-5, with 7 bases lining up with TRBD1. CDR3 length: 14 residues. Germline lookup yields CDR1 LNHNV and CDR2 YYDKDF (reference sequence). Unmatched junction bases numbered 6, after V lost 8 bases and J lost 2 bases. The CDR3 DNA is TGTGCCACCGCCGACAGGGTTGGCAATCAGCCCCAGCATTTT. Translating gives CATADRVGNQPQHF.

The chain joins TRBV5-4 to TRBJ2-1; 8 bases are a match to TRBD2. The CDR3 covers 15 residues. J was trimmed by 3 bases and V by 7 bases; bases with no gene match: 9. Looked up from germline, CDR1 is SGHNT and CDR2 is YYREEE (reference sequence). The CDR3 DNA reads TGTGCCAGCGGATCCCTAAGCGGGGGCTACAATGAGCAGTTCTTC. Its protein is CASGSLSGGYNEQFF.

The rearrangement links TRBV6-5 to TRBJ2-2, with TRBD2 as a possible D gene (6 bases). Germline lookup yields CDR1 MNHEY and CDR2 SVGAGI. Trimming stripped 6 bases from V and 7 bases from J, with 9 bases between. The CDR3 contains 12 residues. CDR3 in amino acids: CASSPTSGELFF. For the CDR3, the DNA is TGTGCCAGCAGCCCGACTAGCGGGGAGCTGTTTTTT.

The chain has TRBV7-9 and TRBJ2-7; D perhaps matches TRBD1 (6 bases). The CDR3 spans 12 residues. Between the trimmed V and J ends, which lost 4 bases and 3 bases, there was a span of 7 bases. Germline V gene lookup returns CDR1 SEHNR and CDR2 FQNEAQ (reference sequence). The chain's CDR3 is CASSWTDYEQYF. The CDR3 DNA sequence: TGTGCCAGCAGCTGGACAGACTACGAGCAGTACTTC.

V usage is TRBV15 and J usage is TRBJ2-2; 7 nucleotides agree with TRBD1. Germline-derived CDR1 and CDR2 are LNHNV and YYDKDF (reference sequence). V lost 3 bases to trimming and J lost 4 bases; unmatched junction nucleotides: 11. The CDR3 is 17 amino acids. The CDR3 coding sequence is TGTGCCACCAGCAGGCGCTCCGGGACAGTACCCACCGGGGAGCTGTTTTTT. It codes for CATSRRSGTVPTGELFF.

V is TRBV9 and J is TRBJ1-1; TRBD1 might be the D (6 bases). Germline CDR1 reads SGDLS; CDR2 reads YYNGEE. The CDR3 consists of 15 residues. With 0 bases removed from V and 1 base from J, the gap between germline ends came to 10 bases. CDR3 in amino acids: CASSVGGQPNTEAFF. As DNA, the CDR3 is TGTGCCAGCAGCGTAGGGGGGCAGCCGAACACTGAAGCTTTCTTT.

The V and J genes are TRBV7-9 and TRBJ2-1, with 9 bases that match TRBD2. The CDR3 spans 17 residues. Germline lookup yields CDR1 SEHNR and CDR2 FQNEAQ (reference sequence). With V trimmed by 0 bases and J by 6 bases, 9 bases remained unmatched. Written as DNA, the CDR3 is TGTGCCAGCAGCTTAGCTGGTGGGCTAGCGGGGACCAATGAGCAGTTCTTC. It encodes CASSLAGGLAGTNEQFF.

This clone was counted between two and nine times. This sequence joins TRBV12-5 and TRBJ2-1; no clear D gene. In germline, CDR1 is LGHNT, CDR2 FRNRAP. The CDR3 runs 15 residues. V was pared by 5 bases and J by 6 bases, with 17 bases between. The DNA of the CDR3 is TGTGCTAGTGGTGGCAGCCTGGAGACTGGCAATGAGCAGTTCTTC. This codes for CASGGSLETGNEQFF.

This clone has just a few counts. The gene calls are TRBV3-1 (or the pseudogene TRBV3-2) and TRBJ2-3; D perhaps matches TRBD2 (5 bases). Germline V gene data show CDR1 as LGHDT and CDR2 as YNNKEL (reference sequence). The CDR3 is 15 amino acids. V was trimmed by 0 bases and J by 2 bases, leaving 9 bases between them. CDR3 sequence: CASSQDPGFTDTQYF. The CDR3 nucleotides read TGTGCCAGCAGCCAAGATCCGGGGTTCACAGATACGCAGTATTTT.

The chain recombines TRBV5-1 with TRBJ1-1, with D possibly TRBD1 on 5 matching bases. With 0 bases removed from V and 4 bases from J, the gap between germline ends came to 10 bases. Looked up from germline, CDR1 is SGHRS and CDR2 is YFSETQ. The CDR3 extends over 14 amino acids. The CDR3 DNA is TGCGCCAGCAGCTTGGAACCAGGGATCACTGAAGCTTTCTTT. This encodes CASSLEPGITEAFF.

The CDR3 reads CASGRGAVTSDTQYF. In DNA form, the CDR3 reads TGTGCCAGCGGCAGGGGGGCGGTGACTTCAGATACGCAGTATTTT. V and J are TRBV6-5 and TRBJ2-3, with D perhaps TRBD1 (7 bases). Germline CDR1 reads MNHEY; CDR2 reads SVGAGI. CDR3 length: 15 residues. With 8 bases removed from V and 4 bases from J, the gap between germline ends came to 19 bases.

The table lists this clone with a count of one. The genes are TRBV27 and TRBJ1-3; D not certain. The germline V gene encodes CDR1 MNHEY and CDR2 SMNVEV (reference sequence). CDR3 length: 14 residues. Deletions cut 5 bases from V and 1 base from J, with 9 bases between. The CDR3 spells CASSRLSSGNTIYF. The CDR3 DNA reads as TGTGCCAGCAGTCGACTGTCATCTGGAAACACCATATATTTT.

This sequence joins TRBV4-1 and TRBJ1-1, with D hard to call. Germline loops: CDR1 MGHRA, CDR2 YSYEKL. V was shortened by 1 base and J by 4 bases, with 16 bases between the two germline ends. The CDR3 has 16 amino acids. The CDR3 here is CASSQVPAQRITEAFF. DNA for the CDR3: TGCGCCAGCAGCCAAGTGCCAGCTCAGAGGATCACTGAAGCTTTCTTT.